Presented here are 18 T cell receptor beta chains from one specimen sequenced in a study of blood T cell repertoires in COVID-19. TCRdb's copy holds only in-frame clones and misses some; the assay was immunoSEQ multiplex PCR. The sample yields approximately 320,000 clones, approximately 85% seen once. Sequenced sample: peripheral blood. The source of these receptors is a human donor in a cohort sampled during active COVID-19.

This clone was detected only a few times. This chain connects TRBV5-6 to TRBJ2-7; 8 bases map to TRBD1. The CDR3 sequence is 14 residues long. Germline V gene data show CDR1 as SGHDT and CDR2 as YYEEEE. Trimming removed 2 bases from V and 7 bases from J; junction bases left unmatched: 8. The CDR3: CASSLDRGLGEQYF. In DNA form, the CDR3 reads TGTGCCAGCAGCTTAGACAGGGGCTTGGGGGAGCAGTACTTC.

This clone was seen only once. The chain is built from TRBV4-2 and TRBJ2-1; TRBD2 is a possible D gene (6 bases). The V and J ends lost 4 bases and 3 bases respectively, with 13 bases between them. Looked up from germline, CDR1 is LGHNA and CDR2 is YNFKEQ. CDR3 length: 15 amino acids. CDR3 sequence reads: CASSPRGDFYNEQFF. The CDR3 DNA reads as TGTGCCAGCAGCCCTCGTGGGGACTTCTACAATGAGCAGTTCTTC.

The chain combines TRBV18 with TRBJ1-6; no clear D. The CDR3 length is 14 residues. Trimming took off 2 bases at V and 7 bases at J, with 9 bases between the two ends. In germline, CDR1 is KGHSH, CDR2 LQKENI. This CDR3 reads CASSPVGLNSPLHF. CDR3 DNA: TGTGCCAGCTCACCAGTCGGGTTAAATTCACCCCTCCACTTT.

The rearrangement links TRBV6-2 or TRBV6-3 to TRBJ2-2; D possibly corresponds to TRBD1 (6 bases). The V end was cut by 5 bases, the J end by 6 bases, with 19 bases between. The germline gives CDR1 MNHEY, CDR2 SVGEGT. The CDR3 length is 16 residues. Here the CDR3 DNA reads TGTGCCAGCAGTAACAGGGCGAAGGCGATAGCCGGGGAGCTGTTTTTT. As protein: CASSNRAKAIAGELFF.

The rearrangement uses TRBV5-1 and TRBJ2-2; weak D call: TRBD1 (5 bases). This CDR3 region has 14 residues. The germline CDR1 and CDR2 sequences are SGHRS and YFSETQ. Trimming cost V 7 bases and J 0 bases, with 10 bases left between them. CDR3 in DNA: TGCGCCAGCCACTGGGGCACGAACACCGGGGAGCTGTTTTTT. Residues: CASHWGTNTGELFF. Full variable domain (remainder filled in from reference TRBV5-1 and TRBJ2-2): KAGVTQTPRYLIKTRGQQVTLSCSPISGHRSVSWYQQTPGQGLQFLFEYFSETQRNKGNFPGRFSGRQFSNSRSEMNVSTLELGDSALYLCASHWGTNTGELFFGEGSRLTVL.

The chain is built from TRBV23-1 and TRBJ1-6; tentative D call: TRBD1 (5 bases). TRBV23-1 is identified as an open reading frame with a role that is uncertain. The V end was cut by 9 bases, the J end by 6 bases, with 15 bases between. The CDR3 spans 14 residues. The CDR3 reads CASFYDSVNSPLHF. For the CDR3, the DNA is TGCGCCAGTTTTTATGACAGCGTTAATTCACCCCTCCACTTT.

J is TRBJ2-7 and V is TRBV5-1, with a tentative D call TRBD1 (5 bases). Trimming pared 0 bases from V and 0 bases from J, leaving 10 bases between. Germline V CDR1 and CDR2: SGHRS, YFSETQ. The CDR3 has 15 amino acids. The CDR3 DNA reads as TGCGCCAGCAGCTTGGTAGACAGCGTCTCCTACGAGCAGTACTTC. This encodes CASSLVDSVSYEQYF.

The J gene is TRBJ2-1, the V gene TRBV7-2, with 7 bases identical to TRBD2. CDR1 and CDR2 (germline): SGHTA, FQGNSA. The junction had 8 bases not matched to a gene; V was cut back by 4 bases and J by 5 bases. The CDR3 length is 15 residues. The CDR3 sequence: CASSYTSSGHNEQFF. For the CDR3, the DNA is TGTGCCAGCAGCTACACCTCTAGCGGACACAATGAGCAGTTCTTC.

This clone has just one count. The chain combines TRBV13 with TRBJ2-7; weak D call: TRBD2 (7 bases). The CDR3 contains 16 residues. CDR1 PRHDT and CDR2 FYEKMQ come from the germline V gene (reference sequence). Deletions cut 1 base from V and 0 bases from J, with 13 bases between. The CDR3 loop reads CASSLDAGASSYEQYF. For the CDR3, the DNA is TGTGCCAGCAGCTTAGATGCGGGGGCCAGCTCCTACGAGCAGTACTTC.

This chain uses TRBV19 with TRBJ1-1; TRBD1 matches at 9 bases. This CDR3 contains 15 residues. V dropped 4 bases and J dropped 3; count of bases not matched to a gene: 6. CDR1 is LNHDA, CDR2 SQIVND, per germline (reference sequence). The CDR3 loop is CASSRGQGRDTEAFF. The CDR3 nucleotides read TGTGCCAGTAGTAGGGGACAGGGAAGGGACACTGAAGCTTTCTTT.

Only a few counts were recorded for this clone. V is TRBV27 and J is TRBJ2-1; a weak D match, TRBD1 (6 bases). There are 14 residues in the CDR3. V was shortened by 3 bases and J by 2 bases, with 8 bases between the two germline ends. The germline V gene encodes CDR1 MNHEY and CDR2 SMNVEV (reference sequence). This CDR3 is CASSLGAAYNEQFF. CDR3 DNA: TGTGCCAGCAGTTTGGGGGCCGCCTACAATGAGCAGTTCTTC.

This chain links TRBV6-5 with TRBJ1-2, with 7 bases that match TRBD1. The J segment lost 0 bases and the V segment lost 4 bases, leaving 5 bases of the junction unmatched. The length of the CDR3 is 15 residues. Germline CDR1 MNHEY, CDR2 SVGAGI. The CDR3 loop reads CASSSSGQANYGYTF. CDR3 nucleotides: TGTGCCAGCAGTTCCTCCGGACAGGCTAACTATGGCTACACCTTC.

This clone showed up just once. V gene TRBV7-8 combines with J gene TRBJ2-5, with a tentative D call TRBD2 (6 bases). This CDR3 has 14 residues. Germline-derived CDR1 and CDR2 are SGHVS and FQNEAQ. Trimming shortened V by 1 base and J by 5 bases, and 11 bases separated the two germline ends. The CDR3 bases are TGTGCCAGCAGCTTAGGGCTAGCGTCGGAGACCCAGTACTTC. Translating it yields CASSLGLASETQYF. Filled out from reference TRBV7-8 and TRBJ2-5, the complete variable domain reads GAGVSQSPRYKVAKRGQDVALRCDPISGHVSLFWYQQALGQGPEFLTYFQNEAQLDKSGLPSDRFFAERPEGSVSTLKIQRTQQEDSAVYLCASSLGLASETQYFGPGTRLLVL.

The chain is built from TRBV27 and TRBJ2-1; D is unclear. Trimming stripped 3 bases from V and 4 bases from J, with 13 bases between. Germline assignment: CDR1 MNHEY and CDR2 SMNVEV (reference sequence). The CDR3 has 15 residues. The CDR3 coding sequence is TGTGCCAGCAGTTTCGATGGGCTACTTTACAATGAGCAGTTCTTC. This codes for CASSFDGLLYNEQFF.

The CDR3 is CASSSMGTRGSSYNEQFF. CDR3 DNA sequence: TGTGCCAGCAGCTCCATGGGGACCCGGGGGAGCTCCTACAATGAGCAGTTCTTC. The J gene is TRBJ2-1, the V gene TRBV7-3; D is perhaps TRBD2 (6 bases). V lost 4 bases and J 0 bases, leaving 19 bases between the germline ends. Germline V CDR1 and CDR2: SGHTA, FQGTGA. The CDR3 totals 18 residues.

The chain employs TRBV3-1 (or the pseudogene TRBV3-2) and TRBJ1-2; D not resolved. In germline, CDR1 is LGHDT, CDR2 YNNKEL (reference sequence). V gave up 3 bases and J gave up 2 bases, with 7 bases separating them. The CDR3 consists of 13 residues. CDR3 amino acids: CASSQNGNYGYTF. CDR3 coding DNA: TGTGCCAGCAGCCAGAACGGGAACTATGGCTACACCTTC.

J is TRBJ1-6 and V is TRBV7-9; a possible D gene is TRBD1 (6 bases). Between the trimmed V and J ends, which lost 5 bases and 6 bases, there was a span of 11 bases. Germline V gene data show CDR1 as SEHNR and CDR2 as FQNEAQ (reference sequence). This CDR3 comprises 14 residues. The CDR3 DNA reads as TGTGCCAGCAGCCTCGTAGGGGGTAATTCACCCCTCCACTTT. Its translation is CASSLVGGNSPLHF. Variable domain in full (rest from reference TRBV7-9 and TRBJ1-6): DTGVSQNPRHKITKRGQNVTFRCDPISEHNRLYWYRQTLGQGPEFLTYFQNEAQLEKSRLLSDRFSAERPKGSFSTLEIQRTEQGDSAMYLCASSLVGGNSPLHFGNGTRLTVT.

The chain employs TRBV7-8 and TRBJ2-7; a weak D match, TRBD2 (6 bases). The V gene's germline CDR1 is SGHVS and CDR2 FQNEAQ. The CDR3 is 14 amino acids. The V end lost 0 bases, the J end lost 2 bases, and 8 bases lay between the germline ends. The CDR3 sequence is CASSLALAAYEQYF. The CDR3 DNA sequence: TGTGCCAGCAGCTTAGCACTAGCAGCCTACGAGCAGTACTTC.